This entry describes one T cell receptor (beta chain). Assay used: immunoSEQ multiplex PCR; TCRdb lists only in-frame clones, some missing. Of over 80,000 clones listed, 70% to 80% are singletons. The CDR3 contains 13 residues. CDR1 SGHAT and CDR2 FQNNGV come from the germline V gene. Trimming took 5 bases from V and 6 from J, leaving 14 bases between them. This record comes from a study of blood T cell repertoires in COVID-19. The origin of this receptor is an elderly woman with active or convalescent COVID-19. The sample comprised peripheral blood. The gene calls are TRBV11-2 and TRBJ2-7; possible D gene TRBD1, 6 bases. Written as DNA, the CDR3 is TGTGCCAGCAGCCTACAGGGAAGAGGCGAGCAGTACTTC. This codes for CASSLQGRGEQYF.